These T cell receptor beta chains were read from a single sample in a study of T cells in localized non-small cell lung cancer. Assay used: immunoSEQ multiplex PCR; TCRdb lists only in-frame clones, some missing. The repertoire includes tens of thousands of clones, 75% to 85% of them detected once, and 6% to 8% sits in the top ten. The sequenced sample was PBMCs, obtained before any cancer treatment. These receptors were collected from a man aged 40 to 70 with stage II lung adenocarcinoma. The CDR3 runs from the conserved cysteine through the conserved F or W. Where a row states a size, it is once, few, many or the class of an expanded clone; other rows omit it.

size: -; J: TRBJ1-4; V: TRBV5-1; CDR3: CASSLGGDTNEKLFF
size: -; J: TRBJ1-5; V: TRBV10-3; CDR3: CAISELGTGSISQQHF
size: -; J: TRBJ1-4; V: TRBV11-2; CDR3: CASSLVALGEKLFF
size: -; J: TRBJ1-2; V: TRBV19; CDR3: CATRTGGNYGYTF
size: -; J: TRBJ1-2; V: TRBV7-9; CDR3: CASSATLHSYYGYTF
size: -; J: TRBJ2-3; V: TRBV28; CDR3: CASRGSARGTQYF
size: -; J: TRBJ2-1; V: TRBV2; CDR3: CASSEAGVPYNEQFF
size: few; J: TRBJ1-1; V: TRBV7-8; CDR3: CASSPRSNTEAFF
size: -; J: TRBJ2-7; V: TRBV18; CDR3: CASSPGQVPNEQYF
size: -; J: TRBJ2-3; V: TRBV2; CDR3: CASQTRLPSGTQYF
size: -; J: TRBJ1-3; V: TRBV21-1; CDR3: CASSRTGTGAGNTIYF
size: -; J: TRBJ1-1; V: TRBV7-9; CDR3: CASSPGGGQVRNTEAFF
size: -; J: TRBJ1-6; V: TRBV15; CDR3: CATSSLGPRGNSPLHF
size: -; J: TRBJ2-3; V: TRBV6-6; CDR3: CASSYVISSTDTQYF
size: -; J: TRBJ2-1; V: TRBV4-3; CDR3: CASSQELSYNEQFF
size: -; J: TRBJ2-3; V: TRBV6-5; CDR3: CASSYGGPDTQYF
size: once; J: TRBJ1-6; V: TRBV9; CDR3: CASSVGNSPLHF
size: -; J: TRBJ1-6; V: TRBV5-4; CDR3: CASSLQGQNSPLHF
size: -; J: TRBJ2-5; V: TRBV6-5; CDR3: CASSYPDSGAGTQYF
size: -; J: TRBJ2-6; V: TRBV5-4; CDR3: CASSLGQPSGANVLTF
size: -; J: TRBJ2-1; V: TRBV5-5; CDR3: CASSLAGQNEQFF
size: -; J: TRBJ2-3; V: TRBV11-3; CDR3: CASSFGTGRTDTQYF
size: -; J: TRBJ2-7; V: TRBV9; CDR3: CASSESLQGQTYEQYF
size: few; J: TRBJ1-6; V: TRBV6-5; CDR3: CASRRDRVNSPLHF
size: -; J: TRBJ2-6; V: TRBV6-1; CDR3: CASSETSGASGANVLTF
size: -; J: TRBJ2-2; V: TRBV30; CDR3: CAWRQVGDTGELFF
size: -; J: TRBJ1-1; V: TRBV28; CDR3: CASFWRGRDTEAFF
size: -; J: TRBJ2-7; V: TRBV10-3; CDR3: CAISTGQGLYEQYF
size: -; J: TRBJ2-7; V: TRBV5-1; CDR3: CASSLGGHGEQYF
size: -; J: TRBJ2-5; V: TRBV11-2; CDR3: CASSLVAGAVGETQYF
size: few; J: TRBJ2-3; V: TRBV2; CDR3: CASRVTDTQYF
size: -; J: TRBJ1-1; V: TRBV6-1; CDR3: CATSLEGTEAFF
size: -; J: TRBJ1-2; V: TRBV29-1; CDR3: CSVELGVGYTF
size: once; J: TRBJ1-5; V: TRBV7-2; CDR3: CASSRDIFSNQPQHF
size: -; J: TRBJ1-4; V: TRBV5-1; CDR3: CASRPGTHNEKLFF
size: -; J: TRBJ2-3; V: TRBV5-6; CDR3: CASLRGRVTDTQYF
size: once; J: TRBJ2-3; V: TRBV5-1; CDR3: CASSLTGEVSDTQYF
size: -; J: TRBJ2-3; V: TRBV7-9; CDR3: CASSLVGRDTQYF
size: once; J: TRBJ2-5; V: TRBV18; CDR3: CASSPTAGETQYF
size: -; J: TRBJ2-1; V: TRBV6-1; CDR3: CASSTGIEQFF
size: -; J: TRBJ2-3; V: TRBV2; CDR3: CASRLAGQLLTDTQYF
size: -; J: TRBJ1-1; V: TRBV5-6; CDR3: CASSLGWMNTEAFF
size: -; J: TRBJ2-7; V: TRBV19; CDR3: CASSLNPSSYEQYF
size: once; J: TRBJ1-1; V: TRBV27; CDR3: CASSTRGGNTEAFF
size: -; J: TRBJ2-1; V: TRBV29-1; CDR3: CSVEPPEGAWNEQFF
size: -; J: TRBJ2-5; V: TRBV6-6; CDR3: CASKRGESQETQYF
size: -; J: TRBJ1-5; V: TRBV6-5; CDR3: CASSYTPEGGSAQHF
size: -; J: TRBJ1-5; V: TRBV19; CDR3: CASSLTGGAGQPQHF
size: -; J: TRBJ1-2; V: TRBV6-5; CDR3: CASSLGQGALGGYTF